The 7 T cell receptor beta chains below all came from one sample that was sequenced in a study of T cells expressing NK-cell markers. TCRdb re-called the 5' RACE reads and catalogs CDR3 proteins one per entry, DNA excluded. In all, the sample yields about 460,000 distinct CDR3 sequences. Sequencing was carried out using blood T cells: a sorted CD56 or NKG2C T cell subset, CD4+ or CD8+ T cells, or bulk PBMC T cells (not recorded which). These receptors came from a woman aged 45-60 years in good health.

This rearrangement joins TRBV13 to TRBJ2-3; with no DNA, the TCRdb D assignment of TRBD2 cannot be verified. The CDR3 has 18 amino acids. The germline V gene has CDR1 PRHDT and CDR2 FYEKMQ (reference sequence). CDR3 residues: CASSLGPLSGRAHDTQYF.

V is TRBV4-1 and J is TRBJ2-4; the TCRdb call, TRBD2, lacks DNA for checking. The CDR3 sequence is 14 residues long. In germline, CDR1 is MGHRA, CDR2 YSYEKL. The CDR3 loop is CASSQATSGGIQYF.

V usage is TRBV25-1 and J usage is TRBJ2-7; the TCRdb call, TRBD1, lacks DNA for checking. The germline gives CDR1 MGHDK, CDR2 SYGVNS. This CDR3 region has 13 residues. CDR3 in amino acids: CASRGQVSYEQYF.

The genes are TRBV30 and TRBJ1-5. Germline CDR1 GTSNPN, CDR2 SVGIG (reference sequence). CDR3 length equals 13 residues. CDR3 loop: CAWSPTPTGPQHF.

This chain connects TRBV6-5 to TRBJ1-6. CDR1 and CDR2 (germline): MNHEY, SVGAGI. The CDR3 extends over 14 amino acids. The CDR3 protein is CASSYSSQNSPLHF.

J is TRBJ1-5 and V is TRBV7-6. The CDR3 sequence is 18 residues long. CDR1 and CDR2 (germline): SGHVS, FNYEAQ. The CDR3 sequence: CASSLVSDLTGPFIPQHF.

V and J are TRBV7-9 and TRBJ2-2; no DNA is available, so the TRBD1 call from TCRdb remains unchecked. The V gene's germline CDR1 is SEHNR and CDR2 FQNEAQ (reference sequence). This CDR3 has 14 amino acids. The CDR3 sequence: CASSLGQGIGELFF.